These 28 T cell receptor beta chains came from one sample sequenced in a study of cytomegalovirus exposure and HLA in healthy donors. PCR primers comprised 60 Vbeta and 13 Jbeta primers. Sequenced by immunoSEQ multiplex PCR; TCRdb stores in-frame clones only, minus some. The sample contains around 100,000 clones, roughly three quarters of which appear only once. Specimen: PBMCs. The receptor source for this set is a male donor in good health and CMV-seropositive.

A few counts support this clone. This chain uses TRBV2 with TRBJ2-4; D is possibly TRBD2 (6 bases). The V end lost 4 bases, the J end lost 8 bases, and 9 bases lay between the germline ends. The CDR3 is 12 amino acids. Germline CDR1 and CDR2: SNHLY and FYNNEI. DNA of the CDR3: TGTGCCAGCAGTGTCGGGGGTGACATTCAGTACTTC. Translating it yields CASSVGGDIQYF.

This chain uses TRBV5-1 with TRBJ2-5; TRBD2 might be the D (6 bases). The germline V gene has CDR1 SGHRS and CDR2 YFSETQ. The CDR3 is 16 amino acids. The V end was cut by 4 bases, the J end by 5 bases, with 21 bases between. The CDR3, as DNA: TGCGCCAGCAGCCTGCCGGAGGGCCTAGATCGGGAGACCCAGTACTTC. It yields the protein CASSLPEGLDRETQYF.

In nucleotides, the CDR3 is TGTGCCAGCAGCTTAGATATGTTCTCCTACGAGCAGTACTTC. Translated, it gives CASSLDMFSYEQYF. This sequence joins TRBV7-2 and TRBJ2-7, with D hard to call. V was pared by 1 base and J by 0 bases, with 7 bases between. Germline CDR1 is SGHTA and CDR2 is FQGNSA. This CDR3 has 14 amino acids.

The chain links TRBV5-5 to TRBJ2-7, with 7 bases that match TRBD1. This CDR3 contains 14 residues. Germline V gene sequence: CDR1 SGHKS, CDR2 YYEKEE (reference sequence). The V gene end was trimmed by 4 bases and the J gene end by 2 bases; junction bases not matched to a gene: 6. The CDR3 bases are TGTGCCAGCAGCGTGACAGGGCGGGCCTACGAGCAGTACTTC. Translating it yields CASSVTGRAYEQYF.

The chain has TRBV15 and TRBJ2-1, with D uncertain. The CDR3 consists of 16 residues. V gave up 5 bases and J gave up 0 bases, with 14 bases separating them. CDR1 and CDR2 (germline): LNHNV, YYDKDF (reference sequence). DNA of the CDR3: TGTGCCACCAGCTACCCAGACCGGAGCTCCTACAATGAGCAGTTCTTC. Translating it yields CATSYPDRSSYNEQFF. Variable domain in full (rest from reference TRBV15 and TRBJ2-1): DAMVIQNPRYQVTQFGKPVTLSCSQTLNHNVMYWYQQKSSQAPKLLFHYYDKDFNNEADTPDNFQSRRPNTSFCFLDIRSPGLGDTAMYLCATSYPDRSSYNEQFFGPGTRLTVL.

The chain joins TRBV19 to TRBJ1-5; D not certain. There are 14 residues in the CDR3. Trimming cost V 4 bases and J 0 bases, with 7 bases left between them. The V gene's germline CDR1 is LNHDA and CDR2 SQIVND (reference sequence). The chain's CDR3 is CASSKSYSNQPQHF. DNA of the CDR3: TGTGCCAGTAGTAAGAGCTATAGCAATCAGCCCCAGCATTTT. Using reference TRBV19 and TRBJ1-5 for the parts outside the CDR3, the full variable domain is DGGITQSPKYLFRKEGQNVTLSCEQNLNHDAMYWYRQDPGQGLRLIYYSQIVNDFQKGDIAEGYSVSREKKESFPLTVTSAQKNPTAFYLCASSKSYSNQPQHFGDGTRLSIL.

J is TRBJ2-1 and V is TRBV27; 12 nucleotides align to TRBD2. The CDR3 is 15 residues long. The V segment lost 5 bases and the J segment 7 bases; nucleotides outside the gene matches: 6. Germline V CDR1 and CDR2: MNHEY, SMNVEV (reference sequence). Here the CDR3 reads CASSRLAGVSNEQFF. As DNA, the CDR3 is TGTGCCAGCAGTAGACTAGCGGGAGTAAGTAATGAGCAGTTCTTC.

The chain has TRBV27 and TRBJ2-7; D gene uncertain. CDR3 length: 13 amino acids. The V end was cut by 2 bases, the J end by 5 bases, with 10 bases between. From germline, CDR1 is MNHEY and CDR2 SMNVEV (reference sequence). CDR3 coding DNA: TGTGCCAGCAGTTTAGGAGTAGCCAACGAGCAGTACTTC. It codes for CASSLGVANEQYF.

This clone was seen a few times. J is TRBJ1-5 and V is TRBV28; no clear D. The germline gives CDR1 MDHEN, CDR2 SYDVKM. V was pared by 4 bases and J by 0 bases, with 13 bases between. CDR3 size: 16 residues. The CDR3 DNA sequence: TGTGCCAGCAGTTCAGGAGGTCACTATAGCAATCAGCCCCAGCATTTT. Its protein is CASSSGGHYSNQPQHF.

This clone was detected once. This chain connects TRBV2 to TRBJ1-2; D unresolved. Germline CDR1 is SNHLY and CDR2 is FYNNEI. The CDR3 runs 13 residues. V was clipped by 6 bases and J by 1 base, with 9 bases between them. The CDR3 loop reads CASRPGLNYGYTF. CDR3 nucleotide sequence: TGTGCCAGCAGGCCCGGACTTAACTATGGCTACACCTTC.

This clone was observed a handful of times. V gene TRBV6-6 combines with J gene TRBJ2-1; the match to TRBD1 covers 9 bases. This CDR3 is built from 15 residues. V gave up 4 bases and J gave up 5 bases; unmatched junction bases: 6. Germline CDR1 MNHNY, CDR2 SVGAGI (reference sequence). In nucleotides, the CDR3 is TGTGCCAGCAGTTCTCCGGGACAGGGAGACAATGAGCAGTTCTTC. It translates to CASSSPGQGDNEQFF.

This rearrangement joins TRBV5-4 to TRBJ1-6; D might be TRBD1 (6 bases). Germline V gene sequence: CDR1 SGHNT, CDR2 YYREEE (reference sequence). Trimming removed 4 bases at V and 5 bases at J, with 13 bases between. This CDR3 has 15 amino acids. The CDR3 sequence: CASSPQGANNSPLHF. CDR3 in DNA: TGTGCCAGCAGCCCACAGGGAGCCAATAATTCACCCCTCCACTTT.

The CDR3 loop is CASSQDTGFYGYTF. The DNA of the CDR3 is TGCGCCAGCAGCCAAGATACAGGCTTCTATGGCTACACCTTC. This chain links TRBV4-3 with TRBJ1-2; the D gene is possibly TRBD1 (5 bases). Germline V gene lookup returns CDR1 LGHNA and CDR2 YSLEER. With 0 bases removed from V and 4 bases from J, the gap between germline ends came to 9 bases. This CDR3 is built from 14 residues.

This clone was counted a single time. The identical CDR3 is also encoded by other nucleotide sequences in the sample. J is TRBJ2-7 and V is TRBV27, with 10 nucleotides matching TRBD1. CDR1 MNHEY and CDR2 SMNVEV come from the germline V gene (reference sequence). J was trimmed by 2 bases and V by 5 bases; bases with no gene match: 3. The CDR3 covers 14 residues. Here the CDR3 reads CASSLGTGAYEQYF. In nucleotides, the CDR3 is TGTGCCAGCAGTCTTGGGACAGGGGCCTACGAGCAGTACTTC.

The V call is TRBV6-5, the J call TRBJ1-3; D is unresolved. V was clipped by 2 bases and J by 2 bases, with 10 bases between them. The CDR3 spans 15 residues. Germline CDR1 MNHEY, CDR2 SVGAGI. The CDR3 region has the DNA TGTGCCAGCAGTTACGGGGAGGCAACTGGAAACACCATATATTTT. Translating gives CASSYGEATGNTIYF.

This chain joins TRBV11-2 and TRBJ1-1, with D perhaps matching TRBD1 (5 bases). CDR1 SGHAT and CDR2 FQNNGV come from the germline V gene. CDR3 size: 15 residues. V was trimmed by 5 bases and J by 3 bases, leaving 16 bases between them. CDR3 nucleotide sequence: TGTGCCAGCAGCCTAGGTGGGGGGAGGGACACTGAAGCTTTCTTT. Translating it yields CASSLGGGRDTEAFF.

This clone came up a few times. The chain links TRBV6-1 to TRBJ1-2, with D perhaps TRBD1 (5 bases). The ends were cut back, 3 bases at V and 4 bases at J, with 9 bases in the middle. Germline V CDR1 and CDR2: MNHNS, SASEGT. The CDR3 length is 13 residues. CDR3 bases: TGTGCCAGCAGTGAGACAGAGATCTATGGCTACACCTTC. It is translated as CASSETEIYGYTF.

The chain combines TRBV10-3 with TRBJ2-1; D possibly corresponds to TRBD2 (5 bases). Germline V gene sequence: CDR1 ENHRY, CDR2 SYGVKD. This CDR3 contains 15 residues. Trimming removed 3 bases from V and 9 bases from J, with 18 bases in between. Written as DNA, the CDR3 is TGTGCCATCAGTGACGGGTCGGGAATCCCACTTGAGCAGTTCTTC. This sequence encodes CAISDGSGIPLEQFF.

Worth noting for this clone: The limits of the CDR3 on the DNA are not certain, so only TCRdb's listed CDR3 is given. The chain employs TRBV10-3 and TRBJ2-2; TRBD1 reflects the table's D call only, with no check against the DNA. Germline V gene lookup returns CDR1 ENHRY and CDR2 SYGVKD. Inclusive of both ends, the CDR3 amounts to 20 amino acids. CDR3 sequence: CAISESFGSGQGVNTGELFF.

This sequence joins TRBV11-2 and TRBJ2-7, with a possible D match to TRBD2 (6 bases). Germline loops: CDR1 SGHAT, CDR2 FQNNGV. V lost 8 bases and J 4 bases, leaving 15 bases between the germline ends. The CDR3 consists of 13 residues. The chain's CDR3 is CASASGLAYEQYF. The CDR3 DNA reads TGTGCCAGCGCCAGCGGGCTAGCTTACGAGCAGTACTTC.

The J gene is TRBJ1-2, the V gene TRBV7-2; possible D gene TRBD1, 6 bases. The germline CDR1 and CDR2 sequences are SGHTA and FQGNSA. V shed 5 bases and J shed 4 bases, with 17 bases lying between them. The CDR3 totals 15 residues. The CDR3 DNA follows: TGTGCCAGCAGCCCCCGGGCAGGGGTTATCTATGGCTACACCTTC. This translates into CASSPRAGVIYGYTF.

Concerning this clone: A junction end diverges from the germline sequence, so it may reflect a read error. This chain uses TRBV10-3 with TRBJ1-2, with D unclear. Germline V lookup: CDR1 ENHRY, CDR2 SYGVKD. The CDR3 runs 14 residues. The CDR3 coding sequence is TGTGCCATCGGTGAACGCGAGAGTGCCAGGGGCTACACCTTC. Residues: CAIGERESARGYTF.

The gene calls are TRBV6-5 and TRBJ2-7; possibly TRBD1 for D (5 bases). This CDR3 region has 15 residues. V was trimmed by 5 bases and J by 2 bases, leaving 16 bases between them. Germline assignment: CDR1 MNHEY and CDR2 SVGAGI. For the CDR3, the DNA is TGTGCCAGCAGTCCCCAGGGAAACGGACCCTACGAGCAGTACTTC. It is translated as CASSPQGNGPYEQYF.

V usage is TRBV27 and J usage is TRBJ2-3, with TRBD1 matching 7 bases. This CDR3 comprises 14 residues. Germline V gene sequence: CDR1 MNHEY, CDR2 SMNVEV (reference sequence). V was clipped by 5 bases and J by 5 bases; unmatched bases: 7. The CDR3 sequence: CASSARTGRDTQYF. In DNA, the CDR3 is TGTGCCAGCAGTGCGCGGACAGGACGAGATACGCAGTATTTT.

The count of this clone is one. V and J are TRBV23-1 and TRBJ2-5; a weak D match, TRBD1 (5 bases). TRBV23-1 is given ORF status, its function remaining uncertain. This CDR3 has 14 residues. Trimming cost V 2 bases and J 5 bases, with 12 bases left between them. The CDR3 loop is CASSQPAGWETQYF. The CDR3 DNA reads TGCGCCAGCAGTCAACCGGCAGGGTGGGAGACCCAGTACTTC.

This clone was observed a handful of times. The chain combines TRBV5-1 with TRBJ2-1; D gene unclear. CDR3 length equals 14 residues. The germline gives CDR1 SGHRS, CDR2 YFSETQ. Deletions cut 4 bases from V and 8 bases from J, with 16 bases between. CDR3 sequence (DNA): TGCGCCAGCAGCCCCGAGGTGCTAGTCGATGAGCAGTTCTTC. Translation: CASSPEVLVDEQFF. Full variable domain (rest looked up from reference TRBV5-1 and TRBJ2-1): KAGVTQTPRYLIKTRGQQVTLSCSPISGHRSVSWYQQTPGQGLQFLFEYFSETQRNKGNFPGRFSGRQFSNSRSEMNVSTLELGDSALYLCASSPEVLVDEQFFGPGTRLTVL.

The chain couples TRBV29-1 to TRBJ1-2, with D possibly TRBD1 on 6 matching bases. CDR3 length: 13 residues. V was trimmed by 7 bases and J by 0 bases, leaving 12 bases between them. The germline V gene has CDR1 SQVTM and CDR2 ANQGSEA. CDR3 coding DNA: TGCAGCGCCGAGCCAGGGGCTAACTATGGCTACACCTTC. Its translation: CSAEPGANYGYTF.

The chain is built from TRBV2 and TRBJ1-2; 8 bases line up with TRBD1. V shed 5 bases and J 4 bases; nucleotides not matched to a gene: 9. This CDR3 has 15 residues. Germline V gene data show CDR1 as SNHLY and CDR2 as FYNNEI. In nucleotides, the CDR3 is TGTGCCAGCAGTTCTGGACAGGGAGGCTCCTATGGCTACACCTTC. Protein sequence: CASSSGQGGSYGYTF.